This entry lists 2 T cell receptor beta chains sequenced from one sample in a study of vaccination effects on CD4 cells after COVID-19. Before sequencing, viral peptide pools were used by the ViraFEST assay to expand antigen-specific CD4+ T cells. When about ten days of culture had elapsed, CD4+ T cells were isolated. Vaccine recipients had no previous SARS-CoV-2 infection; their nucleocapsid antibodies were negative. Some clones are missing from TCRdb's copy, which holds only in-frame ones; the method was immunoSEQ multiplex PCR. The data hold tens of thousands of clones, with more than 60% observed a single time. No antigen has been assigned to these receptors. Sequences were derived from CD4+ T cells from PBMCs cultured with SARS-CoV-2 spike peptides, sampled before COVID-19 vaccination. The receptors here all came from a human donor who received a COVID-19 vaccine.

The chain employs TRBV28 and TRBJ1-1; D is unresolved. This CDR3 is built from 11 residues. The germline CDR1 and CDR2 sequences are MDHEN and SYDVKM. Trimming pared 6 bases from V and 1 base from J, leaving 3 bases between. The chain's CDR3 is CASRANTEAFF. The CDR3 coding sequence is TGTGCCAGCAGGGCGAACACTGAAGCTTTCTTT.

The chain uses TRBV9 and TRBJ2-2; no firm D call. V lost 6 bases, J lost 0 bases, and 9 bases lay in between. The CDR3 covers 14 residues. Per germline, CDR1 SGDLS and CDR2 YYNGEE. The CDR3 loop reads CASTPQTNTGELFF. For the CDR3, the DNA is TGTGCCAGCACCCCCCAGACGAACACCGGGGAGCTGTTTTTT.